This T cell receptor (beta chain) came from a study of monozygotic twins with inflammatory bowel disease. The template switching step added UMIs that contained a 6-nucleotide sample barcode. After re-calling the 5' RACE reads, TCRdb lists one entry per CDR3 protein, DNA absent. The sample includes approximately 330,000 distinct CDR3 sequences. The CDR3 loop spans 14 amino acids. Germline V gene sequence: CDR1 SGHRS, CDR2 YFSETQ. Per donor there was one draw, yielding a blood sample of roughly 2.6 ml. Researchers isolated total RNA from whole blood without sorting T cells. Sample: blood. This receptor was taken from a human donor with ulcerative colitis or Crohn's disease, or a healthy co-twin of an affected twin (not recorded which). The V and J genes are TRBV5-1 and TRBJ2-2; without DNA, the TCRdb call of TRBD1 cannot be checked. The CDR3 is CASSFDGQPGELFF.